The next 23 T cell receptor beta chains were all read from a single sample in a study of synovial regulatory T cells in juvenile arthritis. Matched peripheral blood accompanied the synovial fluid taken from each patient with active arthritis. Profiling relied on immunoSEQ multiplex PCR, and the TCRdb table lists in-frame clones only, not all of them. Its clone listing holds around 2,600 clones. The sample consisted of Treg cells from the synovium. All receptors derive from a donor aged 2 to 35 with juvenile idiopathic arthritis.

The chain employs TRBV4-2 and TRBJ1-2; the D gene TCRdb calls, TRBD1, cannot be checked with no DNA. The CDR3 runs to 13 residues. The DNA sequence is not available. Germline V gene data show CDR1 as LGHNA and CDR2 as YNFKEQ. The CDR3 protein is CASSQEGQGRPGF.

CDR3 region: CASSQVTTGVGVEQFF. This chain connects TRBV14 to TRBJ2-1; TCRdb returns TRBD1, unconfirmable since there is no DNA. The CDR3 extends over 16 amino acids. The DNA is unrecorded. Germline CDR1 and CDR2: SGHDN and FVKESK.

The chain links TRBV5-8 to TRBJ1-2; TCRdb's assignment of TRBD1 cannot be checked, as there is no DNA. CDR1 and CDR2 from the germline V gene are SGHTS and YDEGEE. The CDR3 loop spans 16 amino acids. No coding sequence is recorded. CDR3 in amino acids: CASSPPLLGASYGYTF.

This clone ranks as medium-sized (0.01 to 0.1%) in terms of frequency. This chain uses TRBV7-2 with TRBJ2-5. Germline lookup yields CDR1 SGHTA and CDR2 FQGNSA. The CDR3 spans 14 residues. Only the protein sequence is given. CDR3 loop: CASSLDSDAETQYF.

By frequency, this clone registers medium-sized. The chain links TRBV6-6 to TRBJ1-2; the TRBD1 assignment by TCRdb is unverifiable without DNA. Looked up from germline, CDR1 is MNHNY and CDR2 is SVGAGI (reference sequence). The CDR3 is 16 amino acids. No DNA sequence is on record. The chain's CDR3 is CASSYSPDRVYYGYTF.

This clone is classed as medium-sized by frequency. Here the CDR3 reads CASSADAYQETQYF. V gene TRBV10-2 combines with J gene TRBJ2-5. Looked up from germline, CDR1 is WSHSY and CDR2 is SAAADI. The length of the CDR3 is 14 residues. No DNA is recorded.

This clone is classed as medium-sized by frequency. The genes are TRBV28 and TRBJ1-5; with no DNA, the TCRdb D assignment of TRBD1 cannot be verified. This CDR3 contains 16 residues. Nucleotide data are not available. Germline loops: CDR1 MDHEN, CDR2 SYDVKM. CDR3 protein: CASSLNRGGGNQPQHF.

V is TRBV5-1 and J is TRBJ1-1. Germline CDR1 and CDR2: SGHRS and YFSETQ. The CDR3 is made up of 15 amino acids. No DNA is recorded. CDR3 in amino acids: CASSLGGFTQGGAFF.

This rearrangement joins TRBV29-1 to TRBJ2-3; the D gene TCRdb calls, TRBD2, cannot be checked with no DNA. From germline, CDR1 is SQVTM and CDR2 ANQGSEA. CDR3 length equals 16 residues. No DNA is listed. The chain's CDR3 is CSARSGTSGSTDTQYF.

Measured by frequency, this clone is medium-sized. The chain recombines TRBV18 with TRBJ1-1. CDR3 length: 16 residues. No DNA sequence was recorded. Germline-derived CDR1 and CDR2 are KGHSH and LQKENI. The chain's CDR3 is CASRLRGGPADTEAFF.

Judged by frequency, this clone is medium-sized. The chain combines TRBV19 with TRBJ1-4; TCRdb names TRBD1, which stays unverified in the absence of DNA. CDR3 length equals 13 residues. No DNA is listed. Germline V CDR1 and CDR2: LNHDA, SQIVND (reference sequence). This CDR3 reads CASSRGGQEKLFF.

The CDR3 loop reads CASGSSRDRVNLAKNIQYF. V and J are TRBV12-5 and TRBJ2-4; TCRdb's D gene call, TRBD1, goes unchecked for lack of DNA. The germline V gene has CDR1 LGHNT and CDR2 FRNRAP. The CDR3 is 19 amino acids. No coding sequence is recorded.

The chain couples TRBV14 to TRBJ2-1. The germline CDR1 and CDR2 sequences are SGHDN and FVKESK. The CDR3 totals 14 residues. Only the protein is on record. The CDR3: CASSPLASYNEQFF. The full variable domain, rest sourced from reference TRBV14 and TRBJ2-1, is EAGVTQFPSHSVIEKGQTVTLRCDPISGHDNLYWYRRVMGKEIKFLLHFVKESKQDESGMPNNRFLAERTGGTYSTLKVQPAELEDSGVYFCASSPLASYNEQFFGPGTRLTVL.

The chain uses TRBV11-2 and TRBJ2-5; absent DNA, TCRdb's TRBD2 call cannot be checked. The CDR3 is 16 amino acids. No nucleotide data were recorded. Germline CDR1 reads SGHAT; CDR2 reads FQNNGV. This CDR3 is CASSPGLAGVGETQYF.

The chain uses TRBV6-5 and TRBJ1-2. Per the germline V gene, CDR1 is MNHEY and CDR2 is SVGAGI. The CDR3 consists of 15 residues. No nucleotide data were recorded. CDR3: CASSSPARINYGYTF.

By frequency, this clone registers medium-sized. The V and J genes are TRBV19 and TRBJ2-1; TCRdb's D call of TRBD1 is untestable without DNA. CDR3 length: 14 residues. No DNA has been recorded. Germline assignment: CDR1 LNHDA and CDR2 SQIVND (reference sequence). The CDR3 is CASATTSSYNEQFF.

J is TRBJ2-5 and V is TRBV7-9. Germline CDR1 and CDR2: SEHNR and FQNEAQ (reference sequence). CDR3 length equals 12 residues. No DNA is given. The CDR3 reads CASSLLGETQYF.

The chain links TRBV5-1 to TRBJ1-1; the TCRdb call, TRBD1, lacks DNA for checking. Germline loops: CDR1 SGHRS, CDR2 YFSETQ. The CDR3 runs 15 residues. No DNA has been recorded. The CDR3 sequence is CASSPLQGMNTEAFF.

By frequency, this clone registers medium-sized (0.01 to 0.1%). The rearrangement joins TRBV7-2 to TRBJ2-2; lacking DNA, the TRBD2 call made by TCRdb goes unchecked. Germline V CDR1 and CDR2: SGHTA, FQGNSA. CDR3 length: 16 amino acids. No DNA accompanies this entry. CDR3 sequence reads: CASSFYSGSHTGELFF.

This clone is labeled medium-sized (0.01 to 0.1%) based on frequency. The CDR3 sequence: CATKGRTNTGELFF. The chain combines TRBV6-5 with TRBJ2-2; TCRdb returns TRBD1, unconfirmable since there is no DNA. This CDR3 comprises 14 residues. There is no recorded DNA. Germline CDR1 MNHEY, CDR2 SVGAGI.

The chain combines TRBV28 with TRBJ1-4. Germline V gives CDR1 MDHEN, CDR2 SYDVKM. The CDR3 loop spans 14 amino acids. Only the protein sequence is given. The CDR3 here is CASSLNTGREKLFF.

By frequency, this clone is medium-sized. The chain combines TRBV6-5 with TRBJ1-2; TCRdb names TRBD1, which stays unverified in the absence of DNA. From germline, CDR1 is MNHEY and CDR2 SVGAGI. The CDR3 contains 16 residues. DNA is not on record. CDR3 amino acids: CASSYLGQRANYGYTF.

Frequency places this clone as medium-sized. The CDR3 sequence is CSVERVDEQFF. V is TRBV29-1 and J is TRBJ2-1; TCRdb's D call, TRBD2, is unchecked because there is no DNA. Germline CDR1 reads SQVTM; CDR2 reads ANQGSEA. This CDR3 spans 11 amino acids. Only the protein is on record.